These 14 T cell receptor beta chains were sequenced from one sample in a study of T cell responses to AZD1222 COVID-19 vaccine. Produced via immunoSEQ multiplex PCR; TCRdb's table is partial and in-frame only. The data contain some 200,000 clones, just over 90% of them singletons. This specimen consisted of peripheral blood, obtained on day 0 of MenACWY control vaccination. Receptor source: an adult in good health.

This clone was counted a single time. The chain is built from TRBV7-2 and TRBJ1-5; 8 bases fit TRBD1. Germline V CDR1 and CDR2: SGHTA, FQGNSA. Trimming cost V 4 bases and J 2 bases; bases outside gene matches: 1. The CDR3 sequence is 14 residues long. For the CDR3, the DNA is TGTGCCAGCAGCTGGGGACAGGGCAATCAGCCCCAGCATTTT. It translates to CASSWGQGNQPQHF.

Written as DNA, the CDR3 is TGCAGCGTTGACGACGCTTACTATGGCTACACCTTC. Protein sequence: CSVDDAYYGYTF. The genes are TRBV29-1 and TRBJ1-2; D is unclear. Germline CDR1 is SQVTM and CDR2 is ANQGSEA. Trimming cost V 3 bases and J 3 bases, with 8 bases left between them. CDR3 length: 12 amino acids. Using reference TRBV29-1 and TRBJ1-2 for the parts outside the CDR3, the full variable domain is SAVISQKPSRDICQRGTSLTIQCQVDSQVTMMFWYRQQPGQSLTLIATANQGSEATYESGFVIDKFPISRPNLTFSTLTVSNMSPEDSSIYLCSVDDAYYGYTFGSGTRLTVV.

In its sample, this clone was seen a few times. In DNA form, the CDR3 reads TGTGCCAGCAGTCCCCGCCATGGGTCGTCGATGAACACTGAAGCTTTCTTT. Translated, it gives CASSPRHGSSMNTEAFF. The chain carries TRBV6-6 and TRBJ1-1; D call uncertain. The length of the CDR3 is 17 residues. Germline V CDR1 and CDR2: MNHNY, SVGAGI (reference sequence). Trimming pared 5 bases from V and 0 bases from J, leaving 19 bases between.

This clone occurred once. The gene calls are TRBV30 and TRBJ2-4; 7 bases align to TRBD2. J lost 0 bases, V lost 2 bases, and 7 bases had no gene match. The CDR3 has 16 residues. The germline gives CDR1 GTSNPN, CDR2 SVGIG (reference sequence). The CDR3: CAWSILSGLAKNIQYF. DNA for the CDR3: TGTGCCTGGAGTATTCTTAGCGGGCTAGCCAAAAACATTCAGTACTTC.

The chain joins TRBV10-3 to TRBJ1-5; D is uncertain. The length of the CDR3 is 15 residues. Germline V gene sequence: CDR1 ENHRY, CDR2 SYGVKD. Trimming stripped 3 bases from V and 0 bases from J, with 9 bases between. The chain's CDR3 is CAISDFVDSNQPQHF. Here the CDR3 DNA reads TGTGCCATCAGTGATTTTGTAGATAGCAATCAGCCCCAGCATTTT.

This chain connects TRBV3-1 (or the pseudogene TRBV3-2) to TRBJ1-6; 8 bases line up with TRBD1. The germline V gene has CDR1 LGHDT and CDR2 YNNKEL (reference sequence). V dropped 1 base and J dropped 13; count of bases not matched to a gene: 6. There are 14 residues in the CDR3. The CDR3 is CASSQAAGGYPLHF. As DNA, the CDR3 is TGTGCCAGCAGCCAAGCGGCAGGGGGCTACCCCCTCCACTTT.

This clone has just one count. The V call is TRBV27, the J call TRBJ1-6, with a weak D call TRBD1 (6 bases). Looked up from germline, CDR1 is MNHEY and CDR2 is SMNVEV (reference sequence). The CDR3 totals 15 residues. V was pared by 2 bases and J by 5 bases, with 10 bases between. Here the CDR3 DNA reads TGTGCCAGCAGTTTAGGGGGACACAATAATTCACCCCTCCACTTT. Translation: CASSLGGHNNSPLHF.

The chain uses TRBV6-5 and TRBJ1-5, with 7 positions matching TRBD1. The CDR3 loop spans 15 amino acids. Looked up from germline, CDR1 is MNHEY and CDR2 is SVGAGI. The V and J ends lost 8 bases and 5 bases, in that order; junction bases with no gene match: 12. CDR3 in DNA: TGTGCCAGCCGTTTCGACAGGGATGCGGATCAGCCCCAGCATTTT. Its translation is CASRFDRDADQPQHF.

The rearrangement joins TRBV19 to TRBJ1-6, with 9 bases that match TRBD1. Trimming cost V 6 bases and J 9 bases; bases outside gene matches: 15. The CDR3 extends over 17 amino acids. The germline CDR1 and CDR2 sequences are LNHDA and SQIVND (reference sequence). Here the CDR3 DNA reads TGTGCCAGTAGACCGGCGGACAGGGGAAGTAGAAGTTCACCCCTCCACTTT. It specifies CASRPADRGSRSSPLHF.

The chain couples TRBV7-9 to TRBJ2-5; a possible D gene is TRBD2 (6 bases). CDR3 length: 15 amino acids. Germline values: CDR1 SEHNR, CDR2 FQNEAQ (reference sequence). V lost 1 base to trimming and J lost 5 bases, with 14 bases between them. The CDR3, as DNA: TGTGCCAGCAGCTTAGTCCCTAGCGCCTTGGAGACCCAGTACTTC. Encoded protein: CASSLVPSALETQYF.

The chain combines TRBV6-5 with TRBJ1-4; TRBD1 matches 8 bases. The CDR3 runs 15 residues. The V gene's germline CDR1 is MNHEY and CDR2 SVGAGI. V was clipped by 2 bases and J by 3 bases; unmatched bases: 2. CDR3 in amino acids: CASSYDRGPNEKLFF. In DNA form, the CDR3 reads TGTGCCAGCAGTTACGACAGGGGACCTAATGAAAAACTGTTTTTT.

The V call is TRBV6-1, the J call TRBJ1-5, with 8 nucleotides matching TRBD1. Germline CDR1 and CDR2: MNHNS and SASEGT. The CDR3 contains 13 residues. With 3 bases clipped from V and 7 bases from J, the junction kept 2 bases outside the gene matches. Here the CDR3 reads CASSETGVQPQHF. In nucleotides, the CDR3 is TGTGCCAGCAGTGAGACAGGGGTACAGCCCCAGCATTTT.

The genes are TRBV7-6 and TRBJ1-2, with 12 bases aligning to TRBD1. Germline CDR1 and CDR2: SGHVS and FNYEAQ. CDR3 length: 14 residues. Losses at the gene ends were 7 bases for V and 4 bases for J; bases not matched to a gene: 4. CDR3: CASTKGQGAYGYTF. As DNA, the CDR3 is TGTGCCAGCACCAAGGGACAGGGGGCCTATGGCTACACCTTC.

This clone has just one count. The genes are TRBV5-1 and TRBJ1-2; D possibly corresponds to TRBD1 (6 bases). V shed 1 base and J shed 1 base, with 8 bases lying between them. CDR3 length equals 14 residues. CDR1 and CDR2 (germline): SGHRS, YFSETQ. CDR3 coding DNA: TGCGCCAGCAGCTTGTCGGACAGTAACTATGGCTACACCTTC. This translates into CASSLSDSNYGYTF.